This T cell receptor (beta chain) was sequenced for a study of regulatory T cells in long-lasting Graves disease (dated by TCRdb to about 2021). Context from the whole study: Newly diagnosed Graves' disease patients had taken antithyroid drugs for less than 3 months. Peripheral blood TCR sequencing and RNA sequencing compared persistent Graves' disease patients with newly diagnosed Graves' disease patients. The study took place in China and was registered as a clinical trial. A total of 33 samples underwent TCR sequencing, from about 13 patients with persistent Graves' disease and roughly 20 patients with newly diagnosed Graves' disease.

What this sample's time point label stands for: newly diagnosed GD, antithyroid drugs for less than 3 months. For both TCR sequencing and RNA sequencing, RNA was extracted from PBMCs using TRIzol. Graves' disease was diagnosed according to American Thyroid Association guidelines. Patients were recruited from an endocrinology department in Xi'an, China. Each patient gave 8.5 to 9.5 milliliters of peripheral blood, collected in an EDTA anticoagulant tube. Ficoll Paque Plus density gradient separation was used to isolate PBMCs, and no additional T cell sorting was done. An Agilent 2100 Bioanalyzer and agarose gel were used to assess RNA quality, and a NanoDrop 2000 was used to measure RNA concentration. A note on this clonotype: Its antigen remains undetermined. No per-base quality is available; no much larger clone lies one base away.

Receptors were amplified or captured by multiplex PCR. TCRdb records Illumina HiSeq 4000 as the sequencer. To build TCR beta libraries, CDR3 regions were amplified by Arm-PCR using iRepertoire HTBI primers. Before sequencing, the PCR products went through gel purification. The original pipeline was this. Gene usage analysis of CDR3 amino acid clonotypes relied on the roughly 58 TRBV and 13 to 15 TRBJ segments identified across samples. Filtered high-quality paired reads were merged into contigs using COPE and FqMerger. Contigs were aligned with BLAST to IMGT TRBV, TRBD and TRBJ reference genes, and CDR3 was defined per IMGT. Any clonotype with a frequency above 0.1% was counted as a highly expanded clone. Shannon entropy served as the measure of repertoire diversity, while the Gini coefficient captured V-J evenness. A clonotype found in more than one individual was treated as public. TCRdb itself trimmed the public reads at Q25 with fastp, ran MiXCR and retained productive beta chains. One record per CDR3 amino acid sequence lists the most common genes and DNA. None of the V and J calls come from the authors' own analysis; TCRdb made them. The sample table holds around 480,000 distinct CDR3 sequences, of which roughly 15% were seen once. 25% of the sample lies in the top ten.

The CDR3 goes from the cysteine to the phenylalanine over 16 residues. The retained sequence is limited to the CDR3, 48 bases, with the frame set at the first base. V is reduced by 3 bases and J by 7 bases, leaving a spacing of 21 bases between them. CDR1 and CDR2, looked up from the germline V gene, are MGHRA and YSYEKL. Beyond this particular receptor, the publication reports: As a limitation, the authors acknowledged that the small sample size may reduce accuracy. The study examined only peripheral blood because the primary lesion, thyroid tissue, could not be accessed. Only the TCR beta chain was sequenced and analyzed. Patients with persistent disease shared more public clonotypes (approximately 2,500) than newly diagnosed patients did (around 1,000). TRBV28, TRBJ1-2 and TRBJ2-5 were preferentially used in persistent disease, while TRBV20-1 and TRBJ2-1 were favored in newly diagnosed disease. Compared with newly diagnosed patients, patients with persistent Graves' disease had lower TCR Shannon entropy and fewer highly expanded clones, which suggests clonal expansion.

A further study also used this sample, focusing on T cells in Graves' hyperthyroidism and ophthalmopathy. The second paper further reports: Stable Graves' hyperthyroidism was defined as no progression to ophthalmopathy during 18 months of follow-up. Hyperthyroidism patients were newly diagnosed, with disease duration under 2 months, and aged 18 to 65 years. The study excluded patients with uncontrolled infections, other autoimmune diseases, pregnancy or lactation. Diagnoses relied on clinical symptoms, serum thyroxine and TRAb, thyroid ultrasound and orbital computed tomography. The first round of RT-PCR for the TCR CDR3 was performed with the HTBI primer set and the Qiagen OneStep RT-PCR kit. Most expanded thyroid clonotypes (frequency above 0.001) were also detected in blood, a finding suggesting that blood repertoires may reflect thyroid immune responses. Ophthalmopathy was separated from stable hyperthyroidism by a 13 V-J signature model, with 85% to 90% sensitivity and approximately 84% specificity obtained in cross-validation and 80%/75% obtained in testing. In validation, the model predicted progression to ophthalmopathy a median of around 6.5 months before onset, with about 67% sensitivity and about 75% specificity. To identify TCR V-J signatures that set the groups apart, the researchers used a discovery cohort of 100 patients, made up of 40 to 45 with Graves' ophthalmopathy and 55 to 65 with stable Graves' hyperthyroidism. An independent validation cohort of under 20 hyperthyroidism patients and 17 patients who later progressed to ophthalmopathy tested prospective prediction of ophthalmopathy. The approximately 98 discovery patients were randomly divided into training and test sets at a 7:3 ratio. Thyroid tissue and blood T-cell repertoires from roughly six Graves' hyperthyroidism patients were also compared in the study. After blood sampling, hyperthyroidism patients were treated with methimazole at a starting dose of 30 mg daily, and ophthalmopathy patients were treated with high-dose intravenous methylprednisolone. Libraries were constructed in a second round of multiplex PCR, after which size selection and purification were performed. The libraries were sequenced on an Illumina HiSeq2000 using paired-end 100 bp reads. SOAPnuke was used to process the raw data, throwing out any read that contained adapters or uncalled bases, had a mean Phred below 15, or lacked an exact constant-primer or identifier match. COPE v1.2.5 was used to merge the high-quality paired reads, and each unique nucleotide sequence was defined as a clonotype. Clonotypes were aligned to IMGT TRBV, TRBD and TRBJ reference segments using MiTCR v1.1. Analysis was restricted to V-J combinations with a frequency above 0.0001, which covered approximately 99% of repertoires. A TCS score was defined as the ratio of F50 (clonal expansion) to E x V (chaos), with BLOSUM62-based TCRdist applied between CDR3 peptides within each V-J. Welch's t-statistics and random forest reduced some 510 V-J features to 10 to 15, which were used in a naive Bayes classifier (R e1071). Sample size was not statistically predetermined, and blinding of investigators to group allocation was not performed. The paper reports TCR Vbeta CDR3 sequencing of some 140 peripheral blood samples: under 45 ophthalmopathy, roughly 80 hyperthyroidism and approximately 17 progressor patients.

Source: peripheral blood mononuclear cells (PBMCs), taken at new diagnosis, from a patient treated with antithyroid drugs. Recombination connected TRBV4-1 to TRBJ1-1; the D gene assignment is ambiguous. This TCR was recovered from a woman aged 35-60 years with Graves disease. Donor details come from another sample of the same person, matched by shared clones. The CDR3 loop reads CASSQGPGTRTGEAFF. The DNA is as follows: TGCGCCAGCAGCCAGGGTCCCGGCACAAGGACCGGTGAAGCTTTCTTT.